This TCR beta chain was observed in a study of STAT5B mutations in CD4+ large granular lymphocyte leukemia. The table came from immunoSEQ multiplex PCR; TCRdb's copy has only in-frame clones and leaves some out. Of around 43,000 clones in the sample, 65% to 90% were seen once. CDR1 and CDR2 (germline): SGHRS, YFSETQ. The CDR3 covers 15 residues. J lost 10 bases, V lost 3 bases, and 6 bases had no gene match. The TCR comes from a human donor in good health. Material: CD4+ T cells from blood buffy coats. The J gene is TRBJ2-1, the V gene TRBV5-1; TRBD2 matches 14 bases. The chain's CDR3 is CASSSGLAGVGEQFF. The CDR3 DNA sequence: TGCGCCAGCAGCTCGGGACTAGCGGGAGTAGGGGAGCAGTTCTTC.